This record covers a single TCR beta chain. The antigen remains undetermined. Trimming shortened V by 1 base and J by 2 bases, and 14 bases separated the two germline ends. Germline lookup yields CDR1 SGHTA and CDR2 FQGNSA. This CDR3 is 16 amino acids long. The source of the sample is a study of shared clonotypes between healthy human individuals. Study results and caveats: In contrast to clonotypes shared by all four donors, non-shared clonotypes had lower generation probabilities.

The method was immunoSEQ multiplex PCR; TCRdb's version includes in-frame clones alone and lacks a portion of them. The top ten hold 0.4% to 0.55% of the sample, which has roughly 1 million clones, 75% to 85% seen once. Donation came from healthy HIV-negative adults that had no recent acute infections or vaccinations. Adults of Caucasian background living in Nashville, Tennessee made up all donors. This sequence was found in a man in his late teens or twenties in good health. Some clones in this sample may be carry-over from other donors' samples. The chain links TRBV7-2 to TRBJ1-2; the D is unclear. Material: memory CD4+ T cells from PBMCs. The subset is: CD45RA-negative fraction. CDR3 loop: CASSLGGHQRNYGYTF. The DNA of the CDR3 is TGTGCCAGCAGCTTAGGTGGTCATCAGAGGAACTATGGCTACACCTTC.